This is a list of T cell receptor beta chains from one sample in a study of T-cell reconstitution after alpha-beta-depleted transplantation in children. TCRdb reanalysed the PCR reads using MiXCR and keeps one entry per CDR3 protein. The table has fewer than 700,000 distinct CDR3 sequences, 10% to 15% seen once. This specimen consisted of PBMCs, mostly from graft donor cells, obtained 360 days after TCRalphabeta/CD19-depleted stem cell transplant. Every receptor here comes from a male patient younger than 18 who had a stem cell transplant for acute myeloid leukemia, so the T cells may come from the graft donor. CDR3s include the opening cysteine and the closing phenylalanine or tryptophan. D genes are given only for firm matches. Expanded clones are given a class, and other clones once, few, many or no size at all.

d_call j_call v_call clone_size cdr3_aa cdr3_nt
NA TRBJ2-3 TRBV28 NA CATPRGGTDTQYF TGTGCCACCCCTCGGGGAGGAACAGATACGCAGTATTTT
TRBD2 TRBJ2-7 TRBV28 few CASKPGSGTDVQYF TGTGCCAGCAAACCCGGGAGCGGGACGGACGTCCAGTACTTC
NA TRBJ2-7 TRBV6-5 NA CASSYPEKWVYEQYF TGTGCCAGCAGTTACCCCGAAAAGTGGGTCTACGAGCAGTACTTC
TRBD2 TRBJ2-3 TRBV4-2 NA CASSQIPLAGVGDTQYF TGTGCCAGCAGCCAAATCCCGCTAGCGGGAGTCGGGGATACGCAGTATTTT
TRBD2 TRBJ2-7 TRBV5-1 few CASSSGLADLRQYF TGCGCCAGCAGCTCGGGACTAGCGGACCTTCGGCAGTACTTC
NA TRBJ1-2 TRBV11-1 few CASSMTRMDGYTF TGTGCCAGCAGCATGACACGGATGGATGGCTACACCTTC
NA TRBJ1-1 TRBV7-9 few CASSHRGTEAFF TGTGCCAGCAGCCATCGGGGCACTGAAGCTTTCTTT
NA TRBJ2-7 TRBV27 few CASSYSGTFLYEQYF TGTGCCAGCAGCTATTCCGGGACTTTCCTCTACGAGCAGTACTTC
NA TRBJ2-2 TRBV12-3/TRBV12-4 many CASSSRDPGHGELFF TGTGCCAGCAGTAGTCGGGACCCCGGTCACGGGGAGCTGTTTTTT
NA TRBJ2-7 TRBV12-3/TRBV12-4 many CASSFGWAGPYEQYF TGTGCCAGCAGTTTTGGCTGGGCCGGCCCCTACGAGCAGTACTTC
TRBD2 TRBJ2-7 TRBV7-8 few CASSLLSSGNSYEQYF TGTGCCAGCAGCTTATTATCTAGCGGCAACTCCTACGAGCAGTACTTC
NA TRBJ1-1 TRBV29-1 NA CSVGRARVNTEAFF TGCAGCGTTGGCAGGGCCCGGGTGAACACTGAAGCTTTCTTT
TRBD1 TRBJ2-2 TRBV7-6 NA CASSRRSPGQGDTGELFF TGTGCCAGCAGCCGAAGGTCTCCGGGACAGGGCGACACCGGGGAGCTGTTTTTT
NA TRBJ2-3 TRBV20-1 many CSAPRRDISTDTQYF TGCAGTGCTCCCCGCAGGGATATCAGCACAGATACGCAGTATTTT
NA TRBJ2-7 TRBV14 few CASSQVRGLHEQYF TGTGCCAGCAGCCAAGTACGCGGTCTCCACGAGCAGTACTTC
NA TRBJ2-1 TRBV20-1 NA CSASIGQTVLEQFF TGCAGTGCCTCAATTGGGCAGACAGTCCTTGAGCAGTTCTTC
TRBD2 TRBJ2-5 TRBV5-8 NA CASSLGLAGDETQYF TGTGCCAGCAGCTTAGGCCTAGCGGGAGATGAGACCCAGTACTTC
NA TRBJ2-7 TRBV5-1 many CASSLFGTSPVYEQYF TGCGCCAGCAGCTTGTTCGGGACGTCCCCCGTCTACGAGCAGTACTTC
TRBD2 TRBJ2-1 TRBV24-1 few CATSDPGTSSYNEQFF TGTGCCACCAGTGATCCCGGGACTAGCTCCTACAATGAGCAGTTCTTC
NA TRBJ2-7 TRBV4-2 many CASSQRGPYEQYF TGTGCCAGCAGCCAGCGAGGCCCCTACGAGCAGTACTTC
NA TRBJ2-1 TRBV12-3/TRBV12-4 few CASSLAPQGIDNEQFF TGTGCCAGCAGTTTAGCGCCCCAGGGGATAGACAATGAGCAGTTCTTC
NA TRBJ2-7 TRBV18 NA CASSPVFDANGEQYF TGTGCCAGCTCACCAGTGTTTGACGCCAATGGCGAGCAGTACTTC
NA TRBJ2-1 TRBV6-2/TRBV6-3 many CASSPNMVLTYNEQFF TGTGCCAGCAGCCCGAATATGGTCCTTACATACAATGAGCAGTTCTTC
NA TRBJ2-4 TRBV6-2/TRBV6-3 many CASSYSRIGSRGIREKNIQYF TGTGCCAGCAGTTACTCGAGAATTGGCTCGAGGGGAATTAGAGAGAAAAACATTCAGTACTTC
NA TRBJ2-3 TRBV20-1 many CSARGGGGRTDTQYF TGCAGTGCTAGAGGTGGGGGAGGTAGAACAGATACGCAGTATTTT
TRBD1 TRBJ2-7 TRBV7-9 many CASSLEGQGHSF TGTGCCAGCAGCTTAGAGGGACAGGGCCACTCATTC